Listed below are T cell receptor beta chains from one sample, sequenced in a study of beta chain features in type 1 diabetes. The assay was immunoSEQ multiplex PCR, and TCRdb's table has in-frame clones only and misses some. The sample lists roughly 230,000 clones, approximately 11% seen once, with around 0.017% in the top ten. Sequenced: naive CD4+ T cells from blood. Receptors were obtained from a man aged 30 to 39 with type 1 diabetes. CDR3s include the opening cysteine and the closing phenylalanine or tryptophan. D genes are given only for firm matches. Size is stated for part of the rows, as once, few or many counts, or as a class when the clone is expanded.

NA	TRBV5-1	TRBJ1-2	few	CASSDRTVAGYTF	TGCGCCAGCAGCGACAGGACGGTTGCTGGCTACACCTTC
NA	TRBV5-4	TRBJ1-1	few	CASSTPTGRGNTEAFF	TGTGCCAGCAGCACTCCGACAGGCCGAGGGAACACTGAAGCTTTCTTT
NA	TRBV2	TRBJ1-5	NA	CASRSGQPQHF	TGTGCCAGCCGGAGCGGCCAGCCCCAGCATTTT
NA	TRBV9	TRBJ2-3	NA	CASSVESGRRADTQYF	TGTGCCAGCAGCGTAGAAAGCGGGCGGAGGGCAGATACGCAGTATTTT
TRBD1	TRBV2	TRBJ1-5	few	CASRDRVSRSPQHF	TGTGCCAGCAGGGACAGGGTCAGCCGCTCCCCCCAGCATTTT
NA	TRBV2	TRBJ2-5	NA	CASSLEHQETQYF	TGTGCCAGCAGCCTGGAGCACCAAGAGACCCAGTACTTC
NA	TRBV5-5	TRBJ2-1	NA	CASSWLSYNEQFF	TGTGCCAGCAGCTGGCTCTCCTACAATGAGCAGTTCTTC
TRBD1	TRBV7-3	TRBJ2-3	few	CASSPGTGSTDTQYF	TGTGCCAGCAGCCCTGGGACAGGTAGCACAGATACGCAGTATTTT
TRBD1	TRBV4-2	TRBJ2-5	few	CASSSYLQGTETQYF	TGTGCCAGCAGCTCCTATTTACAGGGGACGGAGACCCAGTACTTC
TRBD1	TRBV18	TRBJ1-1	NA	CASSPSQGGQAPDEAFF	TGTGCCAGCTCACCATCCCAGGGGGGCCAGGCCCCGGATGAAGCTTTCTTT
TRBD1	TRBV27	TRBJ2-7	few	CASSRMTNWFRQGYEQYF	TGTGCCAGCAGCAGAATGACCAACTGGTTTCGACAGGGCTACGAGCAGTACTTC
NA	TRBV30	TRBJ2-3	many	CAWGDGVADTQYF	TGTGCCTGGGGAGACGGTGTCGCAGATACGCAGTATTTT
TRBD2	TRBV2	TRBJ2-3	NA	CASTLTGGADTQYF	TGTGCCAGCACCTTGACGGGGGGAGCAGATACGCAGTATTTT
TRBD1	TRBV7-9	TRBJ1-2	few	CASSRDRGPDGYTF	TGTGCCAGCAGCAGGGACAGGGGGCCGGATGGCTACACCTTC
TRBD2	TRBV2	TRBJ2-5	NA	CASRLAGQETQYF	TGTGCCAGCAGACTAGCGGGGCAAGAGACCCAGTACTTC
NA	TRBV10-3	TRBJ1-5	few	CAISESGGRGNQPQHF	TGTGCCATCAGTGAGTCTGGGGGGCGGGGGAATCAGCCCCAGCATTTT
NA	TRBV18	TRBJ1-2	NA	CASSSGGYGYTF	TGTGCCAGCTCGTCGGGGGGCTATGGCTACACCTTC
TRBD2	TRBV11-2	TRBJ2-7	NA	CASSPRSGGSYEQYF	TGTGCCAGCAGCCCCCGAAGCGGGGGCTCCTACGAGCAGTACTTC
NA	TRBV5-1	TRBJ1-1	few	CASSLQAQNTEAFF	TGCGCCAGCAGCTTGCAGGCACAGAACACTGAAGCTTTCTTT
NA	TRBV5-6	TRBJ1-2	few	CASSLPLGGNYGYTF	TGTGCCAGCAGCCTCCCGTTGGGGGGGAACTATGGCTACACCTTC
NA	TRBV6-5	TRBJ2-2	few	CASSYRRGRELFF	TGTGCCAGCAGTTACCGACGGGGTCGGGAGCTGTTTTTT
NA	TRBV9	TRBJ2-3	NA	CASSVDLVNTDTQYF	TGTGCCAGCAGCGTCGACTTGGTGAACACAGATACGCAGTATTTT
NA	TRBV5-4	TRBJ2-3	few	CASSLQSTDTQYF	TGTGCCAGCAGCTTGCAGAGCACAGATACGCAGTATTTT
NA	TRBV6-5	TRBJ2-3	few	CASTQGVPDTQYF	TGTGCCAGCACCCAAGGAGTCCCAGATACGCAGTATTTT
NA	TRBV9	TRBJ2-1	few	CASSSRGGSYNEQFF	TGTGCCAGCAGCTCTCGAGGCGGCTCCTACAATGAGCAGTTCTTC
NA	TRBV7-3	TRBJ2-5	NA	CASSLARETQYF	TGTGCCAGCAGCTTAGCGCGGGAGACCCAGTACTTC
NA	TRBV5-6	TRBJ2-5	few	CASSLAGNQETQYF	TGTGCCAGCAGCTTGGCCGGGAACCAAGAGACCCAGTACTTC
NA	TRBV6-6	TRBJ2-5	NA	CASSYQDRIQETQYF	TGTGCCAGCAGTTACCAAGACAGAATTCAAGAGACCCAGTACTTC
NA	TRBV7-8	TRBJ2-5	NA	CASSLVQGTTVQTQYF	TGTGCCAGCAGCTTAGTTCAGGGAACAACGGTACAGACCCAGTACTTC
NA	TRBV7-8	TRBJ2-2	NA	CASSPFEAGELFF	TGTGCCAGCAGCCCGTTCGAAGCGGGGGAGCTGTTTTTT
NA	TRBV18	TRBJ2-5	NA	CASSPLPGRETQYF	TGTGCCAGCTCACCACTTCCAGGGAGGGAGACCCAGTACTTC
TRBD2	TRBV5-1	TRBJ2-7	NA	CASSLIPGGTYEQYF	TGCGCCAGCAGCTTAATCCCGGGAGGAACCTACGAGCAGTACTTC
NA	TRBV4-3	TRBJ2-7	few	CASSLSTGVTYEQYF	TGCGCCAGCAGCCTCTCGACGGGGGTGACCTACGAGCAGTACTTC
NA	TRBV29-1	TRBJ2-1	few	CSVAGQPFPYNEQFF	TGCAGCGTTGCCGGACAGCCATTTCCCTACAATGAGCAGTTCTTC
NA	TRBV18	TRBJ2-7	NA	CASSPKGAGNSYEQYF	TGTGCCAGCTCACCAAAAGGGGCAGGGAACTCCTACGAGCAGTACTTC
NA	TRBV11-2	TRBJ1-1	NA	CASRRRVSAEAFF	TGTGCCAGCAGACGCAGAGTTAGCGCTGAAGCTTTCTTT
TRBD1	TRBV2	TRBJ2-2	NA	CASGVQGVNTGELFF	TGTGCCAGCGGGGTCCAGGGGGTAAACACCGGGGAGCTGTTTTTT
TRBD1	TRBV27	TRBJ2-1	NA	CASRLGDSSYNEQFF	TGTGCCAGCAGACTAGGGGACAGCTCCTACAATGAGCAGTTCTTC
NA	TRBV7-9	TRBJ2-7	few	CASSPGTTGYEQYF	TGTGCCAGCAGCCCTGGGACAACTGGCTACGAGCAGTACTTC
NA	TRBV5-1	TRBJ2-7	NA	CASSSPRGEQYF	TGCGCCAGCAGCTCCCCAAGGGGCGAGCAGTACTTC
TRBD1	TRBV28	TRBJ2-4	NA	CASSSGGAGKNIQYF	TGTGCCAGCAGTTCAGGGGGCGCGGGCAAAAACATTCAGTACTTC
TRBD2	TRBV7-2	TRBJ2-3	few	CASSWTSTTSTDTQYF	TGTGCCAGCAGCTGGACTAGCACAACAAGCACAGATACGCAGTATTTT
NA	TRBV13	TRBJ1-2	NA	CASSLSAGDMRYTF	TGTGCCAGCAGCTTATCGGCAGGGGATATGCGCTACACCTTC
NA	TRBV7-2	TRBJ1-2	NA	CASSPRGVYGYTF	TGTGCCAGCAGCCCCCGCGGGGTATATGGCTACACCTTC
NA	TRBV11-2	TRBJ1-1	NA	CASSLVEGGTEAFF	TGTGCCAGCAGCTTAGTGGAGGGTGGCACTGAAGCTTTCTTT
TRBD1	TRBV27	TRBJ1-1	few	CASRRQGRLVNTEAFF	TGTGCCAGCAGACGACAGGGCCGTTTGGTGAACACTGAAGCTTTCTTT
NA	TRBV28	TRBJ1-2	few	CASRLDSSYGYTF	TGTGCCAGCAGACTTGACAGTTCCTATGGCTACACCTTC
TRBD1	TRBV18	TRBJ2-1	NA	CASSLRQGVYNEQFF	TGTGCCAGCTCACTACGACAGGGGGTATACAATGAGCAGTTCTTC
TRBD1	TRBV11-2	TRBJ2-7	few	CASSYDRDYEQYF	TGTGCCAGCAGCTACGACAGGGACTACGAGCAGTACTTC
TRBD2	TRBV6-1	TRBJ2-5	few	CASRRTRQETQYF	TGTGCCAGCAGAAGGACTAGGCAAGAGACCCAGTACTTC
NA	TRBV29-1	TRBJ2-5	few	CSVDGGRAETQYF	TGCAGCGTTGACGGCGGCAGGGCAGAGACCCAGTACTTC
NA	TRBV13	TRBJ2-4	few	CASGYRGAKNIQYF	TGTGCCAGCGGCTACCGGGGTGCCAAAAACATTCAGTACTTC
TRBD2	TRBV9	TRBJ2-5	few	CASSVEGGRSGETQYF	TGTGCCAGCAGCGTAGAGGGAGGGCGATCGGGAGAGACCCAGTACTTC
NA	TRBV6-5	TRBJ1-6	NA	CASGTSQALHF	TGTGCCAGCGGCACCTCCCAAGCCCTCCACTTT
NA	TRBV7-2	TRBJ1-1	NA	CASSSLTGEAFF	TGTGCCAGCAGCTCTCTCACAGGTGAAGCTTTCTTT
TRBD1	TRBV5-1	TRBJ2-5	few	CASSYGQGEETQYF	TGCGCCAGCAGCTACGGACAGGGTGAAGAGACCCAGTACTTC
TRBD1	TRBV7-9	TRBJ2-7	few	CASSSRDRELNEQYF	TGTGCCAGCAGCTCCCGGGACAGGGAGTTAAACGAGCAGTACTTC
NA	TRBV11-2	TRBJ1-1	few	CASSLLLQGTAFF	TGTGCCAGCAGCTTATTGTTACAGGGTACAGCTTTCTTT
NA	TRBV10-3	TRBJ2-7	few	CAISESTGTYEQYF	TGTGCCATCAGTGAGTCGACCGGGACCTACGAGCAGTACTTC